This T cell receptor beta chain was found in a study of shared clonotypes between healthy human individuals. As for the study in general: Three plates were used per donor for CD4 naive, three for CD4 memory, two for CD8 naive and one for CD8 memory.

Findings and limits, study-wide: Sampling covered nothing but blood. Tissue TCR repertoires likely differ from those found in blood. Estimated richness values were generally larger in naive subsets than in memory subsets.

This clone was seen a single time. Antigen specificity is unknown. The V and J ends lost 2 bases and 6 bases, in that order; junction bases with no gene match: 15. The CDR3 has 18 amino acids. Germline V gene sequence: CDR1 SEHNR, CDR2 FQNEAQ (reference sequence). Terminally differentiated effector memory CD45RA+ cells were excluded by CCR7 positive selection of CD45RO-negative cells. Only in-frame clones appear in the TCRdb table, and some are missing; sequencing was by immunoSEQ multiplex PCR. The top ten clones hold around 1.1% of a sample with about 2 million clones, approximately 94% of them seen once.

The sequenced material came from naive CD8+ T cells sorted from blood. The chain is built from TRBV7-9 and TRBJ2-1, with TRBD2 matching over 8 bases. The sequence came from a man in his late teens or twenties in good health. The CDR3 loop reads CASSLLAGGPPDVNEQFF. For the CDR3, the DNA is TGTGCCAGCAGCTTACTCGCGGGAGGCCCCCCCGATGTCAATGAGCAGTTCTTC.